This record concerns one T cell receptor (beta chain) sequence. Libraries were prepared by immunoSEQ multiplex PCR; TCRdb keeps only in-frame clonotypes and omits some of them. The sample yields some 21,000 clones, 82% seen once. The data derive from a study of sequential checkpoint blockade in melanoma. Study summary: Randomization was 1:1 between first-line nivolumab→ipilimumab and ipilimumab→nivolumab. After both sequences, patients received maintenance nivolumab.

The germline V gene encodes CDR1 SNHLY and CDR2 FYNNEI. The CDR3 consists of 10 residues. V was trimmed by 4 bases and J by 8 bases, leaving 5 bases between them. Treatment noted: randomized to nivolumab then ipilimumab (arm A) or the reverse (arm B). None of the patients previously received DNA-damaging chemotherapy. The chain couples TRBV2 to TRBJ1-2; D ambiguous. The sequence came from a human donor with melanoma. Sequencing used CD8+ T cells sorted from blood (inferred from file names), obtained from a patient given nivolumab and ipilimumab in sequence. The CDR3 DNA reads TGTGCCAGCAGTGGTCGGGGCTACACCTTC. It translates to CASSGRGYTF.